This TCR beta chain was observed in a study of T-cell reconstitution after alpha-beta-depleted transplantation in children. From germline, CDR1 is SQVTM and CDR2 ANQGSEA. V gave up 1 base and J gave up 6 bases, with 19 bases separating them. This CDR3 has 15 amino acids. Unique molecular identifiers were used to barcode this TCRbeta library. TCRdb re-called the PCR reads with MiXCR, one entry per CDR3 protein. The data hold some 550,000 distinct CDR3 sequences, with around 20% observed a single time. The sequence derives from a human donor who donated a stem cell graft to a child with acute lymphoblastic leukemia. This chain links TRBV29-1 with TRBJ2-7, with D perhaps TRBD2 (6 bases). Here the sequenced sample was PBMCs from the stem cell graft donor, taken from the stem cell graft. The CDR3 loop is CSVEVSPGVLGEQYF. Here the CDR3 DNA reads TGCAGCGTTGAAGTTTCCCCGGGGGTCTTAGGCGAGCAGTACTTC.